These 3 T cell receptor beta chains were sequenced from one sample in a study of T cell repertoires in ileal Crohn's disease (dated by TCRdb to the late 2010s). Receptor libraries were prepared by the immunoSEQ multiplex PCR assay. TCRdb re-hosts the immuneACCESS table, in-frame sequences only. Its copies lack some clones; in the studies checked, an unresolved V gene accounts for under half of them, and the cause for the rest is not known. The sample has over 5,500 clones on record, 65% to 85% of them singletons. The ten largest clonotypes hold 4.5% of the sample. Source material: ileal tissue. These receptors originate from an adult with Crohn's disease.

V usage is TRBV11-2 and J usage is TRBJ1-2; 7 bases match TRBD1. The CDR3 runs to 16 residues. V shed 5 bases and J 4 bases; nucleotides not matched to a gene: 13. Germline-derived CDR1 and CDR2 are SGHAT and FQNNGV. The CDR3 sequence: CASSHPGQFPSYGYTF. The CDR3 DNA sequence: TGTGCCAGCAGCCACCCGGGACAGTTTCCTTCCTATGGCTACACCTTC.

The chain employs TRBV28 and TRBJ2-1; 7 nucleotides match TRBD2. The CDR3 contains 14 residues. J gave up 5 bases and V 5 bases, and 6 bases lay outside the gene matches. Germline V lookup: CDR1 MDHEN, CDR2 SYDVKM. The CDR3 protein is CASSQSGINNEQFF. The CDR3 coding sequence is TGTGCCAGCAGTCAAAGCGGGATTAACAATGAGCAGTTCTTC. The full variable domain, its missing parts supplied by reference TRBV28 and TRBJ2-1, is DVKVTQSSRYLVKRTGEKVFLECVQDMDHENMFWYRQDPGLGLRLIYFSYDVKMKEKGDIPEGYSVSREKKERFSLILESASTNQTSMYLCASSQSGINNEQFFGPGTRLTVL.

The chain uses TRBV11-2 and TRBJ2-1; 10 bases are a match to TRBD2. Germline lookup yields CDR1 SGHAT and CDR2 FQNNGV. The CDR3 contains 14 residues. The J segment lost 8 bases and the V segment lost 5 bases, leaving 6 bases of the junction unmatched. The chain's CDR3 is CASSPSGLAYEQFF. The CDR3 DNA reads as TGTGCCAGCAGCCCTTCGGGACTAGCGTATGAGCAGTTCTTC.